A single sample gave rise to the 30 T cell receptor beta chains below, sequenced in a study of blood T cell repertoires in COVID-19. The method was immunoSEQ multiplex PCR; TCRdb's version includes in-frame clones alone and lacks a portion of them. The sample comprises about 97,000 clones, about 89% of which are singletons, and 15% to 20% rests with the top ten. Input material: peripheral blood. The receptors shown here come from a human donor in a cohort sampled during active COVID-19.

V is TRBV18 and J is TRBJ2-1; 8 bases match TRBD1. Germline V CDR1 and CDR2: KGHSH, LQKENI. With 3 bases clipped from V and 8 bases from J, the junction kept 6 bases outside the gene matches. The CDR3 totals 14 residues. In nucleotides, the CDR3 is TGTGCCAGCTCACCCGGGACAGGTAGGCATGAGCAGTTCTTC. Protein: CASSPGTGRHEQFF.

The rearrangement links TRBV5-4 to TRBJ2-7; 8 bases map to TRBD2. The CDR3 runs 15 residues. Germline trimming cut 3 bases from V and 3 bases from J; bases unmatched to any gene: 8. Germline V gene sequence: CDR1 SGHNT, CDR2 YYREEE (reference sequence). The DNA of the CDR3 is TGTGCCAGCAGCTCGGAGCGGGAGCCGGGCTACGAGCAGTACTTC. Amino acids: CASSSEREPGYEQYF.

This clone was seen once. This rearrangement joins TRBV2 to TRBJ1-2; D ambiguous. V was pared by 3 bases and J by 0 bases, with 11 bases between. Germline lookup yields CDR1 SNHLY and CDR2 FYNNEI. The CDR3 extends over 15 amino acids. In nucleotides, the CDR3 is TGTGCCAGCAGTGAGAGTAGACTAGCTAACTATGGCTACACCTTC. Amino acids: CASSESRLANYGYTF. Supplemented by reference TRBV2 and TRBJ1-2, the full variable domain reads EPEVTQTPSHQVTQMGQEVILRCVPISNHLYFYWYRQILGQKVEFLVSFYNNEISEKSEIFDDQFSVERPDGSNFTLKIRSTKLEDSAMYFCASSESRLANYGYTFGSGTRLTVV.

The chain employs TRBV6-4 and TRBJ2-2, with 8 nucleotides matching TRBD2. This CDR3 region has 14 residues. Germline V gene data show CDR1 as MRHNA and CDR2 as SNTAGT. The ends lost 6 bases at V and 7 bases at J; junction bases unmatched: 7. The CDR3 DNA follows: TGTGCCAGCAGAGCGGGAGTTTCAGGCGGGGAGCTGTTTTTT. Translating gives CASRAGVSGGELFF.

The chain carries TRBV18 and TRBJ2-7, with TRBD1 matching over 10 bases. The germline V gene has CDR1 KGHSH and CDR2 LQKENI. V was pared by 3 bases and J by 7 bases, with 9 bases of the junction left unmatched. The CDR3 contains 15 residues. The CDR3: CASSPTGGGLEEQYF. The CDR3 DNA sequence: TGTGCCAGCTCACCGACAGGGGGCGGGCTAGAAGAGCAGTACTTC.

The J gene is TRBJ2-2, the V gene TRBV24-1; D is ambiguous. This CDR3 contains 13 residues. V lost 2 bases and J lost 5, with 5 bases in between. The germline V gene encodes CDR1 KGHDR and CDR2 SFDVKD. The CDR3 region has the DNA TGTGCCACCAGTGATTCCTTTACCGGGGAGCTGTTTTTT. Encoded protein: CATSDSFTGELFF.

The chain employs TRBV5-8 and TRBJ2-1, with a tentative D call TRBD1 (6 bases). The CDR3 is 15 residues long. Trimming took 2 bases from V and 2 from J, leaving 11 bases between them. Germline V lookup: CDR1 SGHTS, CDR2 YDEGEE. CDR3 amino acids: CASSLEGVAYNEQFF. The CDR3, as DNA: TGTGCCAGCAGCTTAGAGGGGGTAGCCTACAATGAGCAGTTCTTC.

The chain joins TRBV6-5 to TRBJ1-5, with D uncertain. Deletions cut 0 bases from V and 0 bases from J, with 6 bases between. The CDR3 is made up of 15 amino acids. CDR1 and CDR2 (germline): MNHEY, SVGAGI. The CDR3 is CASSYSSGSNQPQHF. The CDR3 nucleotides read TGTGCCAGCAGTTACTCGTCCGGTAGCAATCAGCCCCAGCATTTT.

This rearrangement joins TRBV5-1 to TRBJ1-2; the D gene is possibly TRBD1 (6 bases). CDR1 SGHRS and CDR2 YFSETQ come from the germline V gene. This CDR3 spans 15 amino acids. V lost 4 bases and J lost 1, with 14 bases in between. The CDR3 reads CASSAQGWGNYGYTF. In nucleotides, the CDR3 is TGCGCCAGCAGCGCACAGGGCTGGGGTAACTATGGCTACACCTTC.

This clone was seen just once. The rearrangement links TRBV7-3 to TRBJ2-3, with a weak D call TRBD2 (6 bases). The V gene lost 5 bases and the J gene lost 2 bases, with 14 bases spanning the gap. This CDR3 has 15 residues. Germline V gene data show CDR1 as SGHTA and CDR2 as FQGTGA. DNA of the CDR3: TGTGCCAGCAGCCTGCGAGGAGGGGACACAGATACGCAGTATTTT. Encoded protein: CASSLRGGDTDTQYF. Full variable domain (outside the CDR3, taken from reference TRBV7-3 and TRBJ2-3): GAGVSQTPSNKVTEKGKYVELRCDPISGHTALYWYRQSLGQGPEFLIYFQGTGAADDSGLPNDRFFAVRPEGSVSTLKIQRTERGDSAVYLCASSLRGGDTDTQYFGPGTRLTVL.

V usage is TRBV10-3 and J usage is TRBJ2-7; TRBD1 matches at 10 bases. Trimming removed 8 bases from V and 7 bases from J; junction bases left unmatched: 17. Germline values: CDR1 ENHRY, CDR2 SYGVKD. The CDR3 has 16 residues. The chain's CDR3 is CAIGNRDRGTRLEQYF. DNA of the CDR3: TGTGCCATCGGAAACCGGGACAGGGGAACACGCTTGGAGCAGTACTTC.

As regards this clone: Other DNA sequences in the sample encode the same CDR3. The J gene is TRBJ1-4, the V gene TRBV18; D is perhaps TRBD1 (5 bases). V lost 2 bases to trimming and J lost 2 bases, with 6 bases between them. The germline V gene has CDR1 KGHSH and CDR2 LQKENI. The CDR3 totals 14 residues. The CDR3 loop reads CASSPGATNEKLFF. CDR3 DNA sequence: TGTGCCAGCTCACCAGGGGCCACTAATGAAAAACTGTTTTTT.

The chain's CDR3 is CASSDPWRAGELFF. The DNA of the CDR3 is TGTGCCAGCAGTGACCCGTGGAGGGCCGGGGAGCTGTTTTTT. V gene TRBV6-1 combines with J gene TRBJ2-2; a weak D match, TRBD2 (6 bases). Between the trimmed V and J ends, which lost 3 bases and 6 bases, there was a span of 11 bases. CDR1 MNHNS and CDR2 SASEGT come from the germline V gene. CDR3 length: 14 residues.

The gene calls are TRBV11-2 and TRBJ2-7, with 13 bases aligning to TRBD2. Germline CDR1 SGHAT, CDR2 FQNNGV. V was pared by 3 bases and J by 10 bases, with 6 bases of the junction left unmatched. The CDR3 contains 14 residues. As DNA, the CDR3 is TGTGCCAGCAGCTTGACGACTAGCGGGAGGCGACAGTACTTC. Its translation: CASSLTTSGRRQYF.

The DNA for the CDR3 is TGTGCCACCTGCCCCGGGGGCGGGGGTTCACCCCTCCACTTT. This sequence encodes CATCPGGGGSPLHF. The rearrangement links TRBV10-3 to TRBJ1-6; D is possibly TRBD1 (6 bases). Germline values: CDR1 ENHRY, CDR2 SYGVKD. V gave up 10 bases and J gave up 9 bases, with 19 bases separating them. There are 14 residues in the CDR3.

The chain employs TRBV10-3 and TRBJ2-7, with D tentatively TRBD2 (7 bases). Per germline, CDR1 ENHRY and CDR2 SYGVKD. The CDR3 runs 12 residues. Trimming cost V 11 bases and J 5 bases, with 16 bases left between them. The CDR3 nucleotides read TGTGCCGCGAGGGGGGGGTCGGACGAGCAGTACTTC. Protein sequence: CAARGGSDEQYF.

The chain couples TRBV29-1 to TRBJ2-1; the D gene is possibly TRBD2 (5 bases). Germline CDR1 and CDR2: SQVTM and ANQGSEA. CDR3 length: 13 amino acids. V was shortened by 4 bases and J by 8 bases, with 15 bases between the two germline ends. The CDR3 DNA is TGCAGCGTTGCCTCGAGGGCGATGGATGAGCAGTTCTTC. This gives the protein CSVASRAMDEQFF.

This clone was observed at least ten times. This chain joins TRBV2 and TRBJ1-2, with D uncertain. This CDR3 has 11 residues. V was clipped by 4 bases and J by 4 bases, with 4 bases between them. Germline V gene data show CDR1 as SNHLY and CDR2 as FYNNEI. The CDR3 DNA follows: TGTGCCAGCAGTGTACTCTATGGCTACACCTTC. It codes for CASSVLYGYTF.

This chain connects TRBV7-6 to TRBJ2-7; TRBD2 is a possible D gene (6 bases). Between the trimmed V and J ends, which lost 1 base and 4 bases, there was a span of 14 bases. The CDR3 contains 15 residues. Germline CDR1 reads SGHVS; CDR2 reads FNYEAQ. The CDR3 sequence is CASSLGSAGSYEQYF. CDR3 coding DNA: TGTGCCAGCAGCTTAGGGTCCGCGGGATCGTACGAGCAGTACTTC.

J is TRBJ1-1 and V is TRBV7-2, with D unresolved. The CDR3 contains 13 residues. Germline CDR1 reads SGHTA; CDR2 reads FQGNSA. Trimming took 6 bases from V and 4 from J, leaving 12 bases between them. In DNA form, the CDR3 reads TGTGCCAGCAGGGTCCAGTTGGTCACTGAAGCTTTCTTT. It encodes CASRVQLVTEAFF.

The chain links TRBV5-5 to TRBJ2-2; 9 bases map to TRBD1. There are 15 residues in the CDR3. Germline lookup yields CDR1 SGHKS and CDR2 YYEKEE (reference sequence). V trimming: 4 bases; J trimming: 1 base; junction bases outside the gene matches: 2. The CDR3 region has the DNA TGTGCCAGCAGCCGACAGGGGGTGAACACCGGGGAGCTGTTTTTT. Its translation is CASSRQGVNTGELFF.

This rearrangement joins TRBV5-1 to TRBJ2-1; 14 bases map to TRBD2. This CDR3 is 16 amino acids long. V lost 3 bases, J lost 4 bases, and 3 bases stayed unmatched. Germline V gives CDR1 SGHRS, CDR2 YFSETQ. The CDR3 coding sequence is TGCGCCAGCAGCTCGGGGACTAGCGGGAGTTACAATGAGCAGTTCTTC. This encodes CASSSGTSGSYNEQFF.

The chain links TRBV5-1 to TRBJ1-2, with D perhaps matching TRBD1 (6 bases). Between the trimmed V and J ends, which lost 3 bases and 0 bases, there was a span of 12 bases. The germline CDR1 and CDR2 sequences are SGHRS and YFSETQ. The CDR3 extends over 15 amino acids. Written as DNA, the CDR3 is TGCGCCAGCAGCTGGGAGGGGGGACCTAACTATGGCTACACCTTC. It yields the protein CASSWEGGPNYGYTF.

This clone was seen only once. The chain couples TRBV19 to TRBJ1-4, with D possibly being TRBD1 (5 bases). Deletions cut 3 bases from V and 7 bases from J, with 9 bases between. The CDR3 has 13 amino acids. Germline values: CDR1 LNHDA, CDR2 SQIVND (reference sequence). The CDR3 DNA reads as TGTGCCAGTAGTATTTCCAGGGCTGAAAAACTGTTTTTT. It encodes CASSISRAEKLFF. The entire variable domain, with the rest obtained from reference TRBV19 and TRBJ1-4, is as follows: DGGITQSPKYLFRKEGQNVTLSCEQNLNHDAMYWYRQDPGQGLRLIYYSQIVNDFQKGDIAEGYSVSREKKESFPLTVTSAQKNPTAFYLCASSISRAEKLFFGSGTQLSVL.

The chain is built from TRBV5-6 and TRBJ2-7, with D maybe TRBD1 (8 bases). V was pared by 4 bases and J by 3 bases, with 26 bases between. Per germline, CDR1 SGHDT and CDR2 YYEEEE. This CDR3 is built from 18 residues. The CDR3 spells CASSLSGGQADFGYEQYF. CDR3 bases: TGTGCCAGCAGCCTGTCGGGGGGACAGGCAGACTTTGGCTACGAGCAGTACTTC. Together with reference TRBV5-6 and TRBJ2-7, the CDR3 gives the full variable domain: DAGVTQSPTHLIKTRGQQVTLRCSPKSGHDTVSWYQQALGQGPQFIFQYYEEEERQRGNFPDRFSGHQFPNYSSELNVNALLLGDSALYLCASSLSGGQADFGYEQYFGPGTRLTVT.

The chain employs TRBV4-2 and TRBJ1-5; D might be TRBD1 (6 bases). The CDR3 is 15 amino acids. V was shortened by 0 bases and J by 4 bases, with 10 bases between the two germline ends. Per the germline V gene, CDR1 is LGHNA and CDR2 is YNFKEQ. The CDR3 nucleotides read TGTGCCAGCAGCCAAGATGGGCAGGGGAATCAGCCCCAGCATTTT. It encodes CASSQDGQGNQPQHF.

The chain joins TRBV28 to TRBJ2-2; D remains unclear. With 8 bases removed from V and 6 bases from J, the gap between germline ends came to 10 bases. Germline V gene lookup returns CDR1 MDHEN and CDR2 SYDVKM. The CDR3 sequence is 12 residues long. The CDR3 spells CASLKSAGELFF. In DNA, the CDR3 is TGTGCCAGCCTAAAGTCGGCCGGGGAGCTGTTTTTT. Supplemented by reference TRBV28 and TRBJ2-2, the full variable domain reads DVKVTQSSRYLVKRTGEKVFLECVQDMDHENMFWYRQDPGLGLRLIYFSYDVKMKEKGDIPEGYSVSREKKERFSLILESASTNQTSMYLCASLKSAGELFFGEGSRLTVL.

The V call is TRBV9, the J call TRBJ2-7; D may be TRBD1 (6 bases). The CDR3 consists of 14 residues. V lost 2 bases and J lost 0, with 9 bases in between. Germline lookup yields CDR1 SGDLS and CDR2 YYNGEE. CDR3 sequence (DNA): TGTGCCAGCAGCGTGGCAGGGGCCTCCTACGAGCAGTACTTC. Translated: CASSVAGASYEQYF. The full variable domain, with the rest looked up from reference TRBV9 and TRBJ2-7, is DSGVTQTPKHLITATGQRVTLRCSPRSGDLSVYWYQQSLDQGLQFLIQYYNGEERAKGNILERFSAQQFPDLHSELNLSSLELGDSALYFCASSVAGASYEQYFGPGTRLTVT.

The rearrangement joins TRBV18 to TRBJ1-2, with TRBD1 matching over 7 bases. V lost 3 bases to trimming and J lost 4 bases; unmatched junction nucleotides: 11. Germline V CDR1 and CDR2: KGHSH, LQKENI. This CDR3 has 16 residues. CDR3 in DNA: TGTGCCAGCTCACCCACCGATAACGACAGGGTCTATGGCTACACCTTC. Translation: CASSPTDNDRVYGYTF.

The V gene is TRBV6-6, the J gene TRBJ1-1; no definite D call. The CDR3 extends over 15 amino acids. V was trimmed by 2 bases and J by 5 bases, leaving 15 bases between them. The V gene's germline CDR1 is MNHNY and CDR2 SVGAGI (reference sequence). The CDR3 sequence: CASSYQRYGETEAFF. CDR3 DNA: TGTGCCAGCAGTTACCAACGGTACGGGGAGACTGAAGCTTTCTTT.